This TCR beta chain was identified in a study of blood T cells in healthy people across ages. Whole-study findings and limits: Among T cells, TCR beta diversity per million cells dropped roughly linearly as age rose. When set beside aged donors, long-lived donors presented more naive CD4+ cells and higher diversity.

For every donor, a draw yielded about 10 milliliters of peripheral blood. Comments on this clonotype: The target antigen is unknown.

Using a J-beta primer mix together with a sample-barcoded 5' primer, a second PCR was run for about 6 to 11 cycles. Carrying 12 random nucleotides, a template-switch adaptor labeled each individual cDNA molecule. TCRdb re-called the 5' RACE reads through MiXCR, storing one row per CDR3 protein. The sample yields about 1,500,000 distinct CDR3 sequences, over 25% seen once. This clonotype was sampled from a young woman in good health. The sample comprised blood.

The CDR3 DNA is TGTGCCAGCAGTGGCAGGGGAGCGGGAGAGACCCAGTACTTC. Translated, it gives CASSGRGAGETQYF. V and J are TRBV2 and TRBJ2-5; D tentatively reads TRBD1 or TRBD2 (6 bases each). Looked up from germline, CDR1 is SNHLY and CDR2 is FYNNEI. V was cut by 4 bases and J by 4 bases, with 13 bases left in between. The CDR3 has 14 residues. Full variable domain (rest looked up from reference TRBV2 and TRBJ2-5): EPEVTQTPSHQVTQMGQEVILRCVPISNHLYFYWYRQILGQKVEFLVSFYNNEISEKSEIFDDQFSVERPDGSNFTLKIRSTKLEDSAMYFCASSGRGAGETQYFGPGTRLLVL.